The next 10 T cell receptor beta chains were all read from a single sample in a study of cytomegalovirus exposure and HLA in healthy donors. This table comes from immunoSEQ multiplex PCR, and its TCRdb copy is limited to in-frame clones, with some not included. This sample has 150,000 to 200,000 clones, with around 86% found just once. Sequences were obtained from PBMCs. These receptors all stem from a woman aged 18-35 years in good health and CMV-seronegative.

V gene TRBV5-4 combines with J gene TRBJ2-3, with 15 bases lining up with TRBD2. Germline V CDR1 and CDR2: SGHNT, YYREEE (reference sequence). The CDR3 has 20 residues. The J segment lost 0 bases and the V segment lost 3 bases, leaving 11 bases of the junction unmatched. CDR3 protein: CASSSYGLAGGVSSTDTQYF. CDR3 DNA: TGTGCCAGCAGCTCATACGGACTAGCGGGAGGGGTGTCAAGCACAGATACGCAGTATTTT.

The chain is built from TRBV5-3 and TRBJ2-7, with D possibly TRBD1 on 6 matching bases. TRBV5-3 is flagged as an ORF with uncertain function. V was shortened by 8 bases and J by 3 bases, with 15 bases between the two germline ends. The CDR3 covers 13 residues. The CDR3 sequence is CASNRAGDYEQYF. The CDR3 DNA sequence: TGTGCCAGCAACAGGGCAGGGGACTACGAGCAGTACTTC.

The rearrangement joins TRBV6-4 to TRBJ1-1; D gene ambiguous. The CDR3 consists of 14 residues. The germline V and J ends were trimmed by 3 bases and 5 bases, with 13 bases remaining between them. Germline V gene data show CDR1 as MRHNA and CDR2 as SNTAGT. CDR3 residues: CASSESHGLTEAFF. In nucleotides, the CDR3 is TGTGCCAGCAGTGAATCCCACGGGTTAACTGAAGCTTTCTTT.

Only one count was recorded for this clone. The chain employs TRBV19 and TRBJ1-2; D is uncertain. The CDR3 has 12 residues. From germline, CDR1 is LNHDA and CDR2 SQIVND (reference sequence). Between the trimmed V and J ends, which lost 3 bases and 8 bases, there was a span of 10 bases. DNA of the CDR3: TGTGCCAGTAGTATGGAAGGAGGGGGCTACACCTTC. It is translated as CASSMEGGGYTF.

This clone showed up just once. V usage is TRBV11-2 and J usage is TRBJ2-3, with 8 positions matching TRBD2. Germline CDR1 reads SGHAT; CDR2 reads FQNNGV. With 1 base clipped from V and 1 base from J, the junction kept 1 base outside the gene matches. The CDR3 consists of 15 residues. CDR3 amino acids: CASSLAGGRTDTQYF. The CDR3 nucleotides are TGTGCCAGCAGCTTAGCGGGGGGGCGCACAGATACGCAGTATTTT.

The chain is built from TRBV7-2 and TRBJ2-7, with 7 bases that match TRBD2. The J segment lost 4 bases and the V segment lost 3 bases, leaving 6 bases of the junction unmatched. Germline V gives CDR1 SGHTA, CDR2 FQGNSA. This CDR3 has 14 residues. Here the CDR3 reads CASSLTGGLYEQYF. The CDR3 nucleotides are TGTGCCAGCAGCTTGACGGGAGGACTTTACGAGCAGTACTTC.

This chain connects TRBV15 to TRBJ2-7; D remains ambiguous. With 5 bases removed from V and 0 bases from J, the gap between germline ends came to 5 bases. Per the germline V gene, CDR1 is LNHNV and CDR2 is YYDKDF (reference sequence). The CDR3 consists of 12 residues. CDR3 DNA: TGTGCCACCAGCCCTAACTCCTACGAGCAGTACTTC. It translates to CATSPNSYEQYF.

The chain combines TRBV13 with TRBJ1-1; the D is unclear. Germline values: CDR1 PRHDT, CDR2 FYEKMQ (reference sequence). This CDR3 is built from 15 residues. V shed 2 bases and J shed 5 bases, with 15 bases lying between them. CDR3 residues: CASSLWGSGRTEAFF. In nucleotides, the CDR3 is TGTGCCAGCAGCTTATGGGGTTCCGGGAGAACTGAAGCTTTCTTT.

This chain joins TRBV7-9 and TRBJ2-3; possibly TRBD2 for D (6 bases). This CDR3 region has 17 residues. The V gene lost 4 bases and the J gene lost 5 bases, with 22 bases spanning the gap. Germline lookup yields CDR1 SEHNR and CDR2 FQNEAQ (reference sequence). CDR3 DNA: TGTGCCAGCAGCTCCCTAGTCACAGGCGGGATCGGAGATACGCAGTATTTT. It encodes CASSSLVTGGIGDTQYF.

This clone was found once. The chain joins TRBV6-5 to TRBJ1-1, with a weak D call TRBD1 (6 bases). Trimming removed 7 bases at V and 3 bases at J, with 18 bases between. This CDR3 comprises 15 residues. Germline CDR1 is MNHEY and CDR2 is SVGAGI. The CDR3 DNA follows: TGTGCCAGCAATAAAATGGGGGCTCGGGACACTGAAGCTTTCTTT. Translated: CASNKMGARDTEAFF.